Each of the 30 T cell receptor beta chains below was sequenced from the same sample in a study of T-cell reconstitution after alpha-beta-depleted transplantation in children (dated by TCRdb to 2016 to 2018). The sample's treatment or condition label, in plain terms: allogeneic hematopoietic cell transplantation with graft depleted of TCRalphabeta T cells and CD19 B cells. The library was obtained by PCR. Sequencing was performed on an Illumina HiSeq 2500. TCR libraries were prepared with molecular barcoding, using unique molecular identifiers to normalize TCRbeta repertoire quantification. In TCRdb, the public reads were trimmed at Q25 with fastp and aligned with MiXCR, with productive beta chains retained. Here each entry gathers all rows of one CDR3 protein and keeps the most common genes and DNA. For this sample the table gives hundreds of thousands of distinct CDR3 sequences, of which roughly 16% were detected only once. The ten most abundant clones make up over 25% of the sample.

Sequenced material: PBMCs, mostly from graft donor cells, taken 360 days after TCRalphabeta/CD19-depleted stem cell transplant. These TCRs come from a boy less than two years old who had a stem cell transplant for Wiskott-Aldrich syndrome, so the T cells may come from the graft donor.

This chain uses TRBV4-3 with TRBJ2-3, with a possible D match to TRBD1 (7 bases). The ends were cut back, 4 bases at V and 0 bases at J, with 17 bases in the middle. CDR1 is LGHNA, CDR2 YSLEER, per germline. The CDR3 is 17 amino acids. CDR3 sequence reads: CASSPQGDGTSTDTQYF. In DNA form, the CDR3 reads TGCGCCAGCAGCCCCCAGGGGGACGGGACTAGCACAGATACGCAGTATTTT.

The chain carries TRBV4-3 and TRBJ2-3; possibly TRBD1 for D (6 bases). CDR1 is LGHNA and CDR2 is YSLEER in the germline V gene. Between the trimmed V and J ends, which lost 0 bases and 0 bases, there was a span of 13 bases. The CDR3 is 17 residues long. The CDR3 region has the DNA TGCGCCAGCAGCCAAGATCCCGGGACAATAAGCACAGATACGCAGTATTTT. This translates into CASSQDPGTISTDTQYF.

This clonotype has only a few counts. V and J are TRBV7-2 and TRBJ2-7; either TRBD1 or TRBD2 may fit D (5 bases each). The V gene lost 0 bases and the J gene lost 2 bases, with 17 bases spanning the gap. The CDR3 is 17 amino acids. Germline-derived CDR1 and CDR2 are SGHTA and FQGNSA. The CDR3 loop reads CASSLAQGLGAAYEQYF. Written as DNA, the CDR3 is TGTGCCAGCAGCTTAGCGCAGGGTCTGGGAGCGGCCTACGAGCAGTACTTC.

The rearrangement uses TRBV29-1 and TRBJ2-7; 7 bases are shared with TRBD1. CDR1 SQVTM and CDR2 ANQGSEA come from the germline V gene. The CDR3 is made up of 16 amino acids. J was trimmed by 0 bases and V by 4 bases; bases with no gene match: 12. CDR3 protein: CSVGRLGGQYSYEQYF. The CDR3 region has the DNA TGCAGCGTTGGAAGATTAGGGGGACAGTACTCCTACGAGCAGTACTTC.

This clonotype was observed a handful of times. CDR3 sequence (DNA): TGTGCCAGCAGCGCCCCGGGACAGGGGGCGGGGGAGCAGTTCTTC. It translates to CASSAPGQGAGEQFF. The gene calls are TRBV7-9 and TRBJ2-1; the match to TRBD1 covers 12 bases. V shed 5 bases, J shed 10 bases, and the junction held 9 bases outside the gene matches. Looked up from germline, CDR1 is SEHNR and CDR2 is FQNEAQ (reference sequence). The CDR3 consists of 15 residues.

The J gene is TRBJ2-2, the V gene TRBV12-3 or TRBV12-4; TRBD2 is a possible D gene (6 bases). The CDR3 has 17 residues. V was cut by 2 bases and J by 0 bases, with 13 bases left in between. CDR3: CASSLHGGNPNTGELFF. The CDR3 region has the DNA TGTGCCAGCAGTTTACACGGGGGTAACCCGAACACCGGGGAGCTGTTTTTT.

This rearrangement joins TRBV12-3 or TRBV12-4 to TRBJ2-2; D is ambiguous. Trimming pared 7 bases from V and 8 bases from J, leaving 14 bases between. The CDR3 covers 13 residues. The DNA of the CDR3 is TGTGCCAGCACCAAAGGTCCCCCAGGGGAGCTGTTTTTT. Residues: CASTKGPPGELFF.

This clonotype has only a few counts. This chain connects TRBV5-1 to TRBJ1-1, with TRBD1 identical over 7 bases. The germline V gene encodes CDR1 SGHRS and CDR2 YFSETQ. The length of the CDR3 is 13 residues. J lost 7 bases, V lost 0 bases, and 3 bases had no gene match. For the CDR3, the DNA is TGCGCCAGCAGCTTGGATTCAGGGGGTGAAGCTTTCTTT. This codes for CASSLDSGGEAFF.

This rearrangement joins TRBV12-3 or TRBV12-4 to TRBJ2-6, with D maybe TRBD2 (5 bases). This CDR3 region has 17 residues. The V end lost 7 bases, the J end lost 0 bases, and 16 bases lay between the germline ends. DNA of the CDR3: TGTGCCAGCACCTGGAGAGGGATTAGCTCTGGGGCCAACGTCCTGACTTTC. This encodes CASTWRGISSGANVLTF.

V usage is TRBV7-9 and J usage is TRBJ2-3; D remains unclear. Germline loops: CDR1 SEHNR, CDR2 FQNEAQ (reference sequence). The V and J ends lost 1 base and 3 bases respectively, with 11 bases between them. The CDR3 is 15 amino acids. CDR3 protein: CASSLGSKGTDTQYF. CDR3 sequence (DNA): TGTGCCAGCAGCTTAGGGAGTAAGGGAACAGATACGCAGTATTTT.

CDR3 sequence reads: CASSLLADLYNEQFF. CDR3 bases: TGTGCCAGCAGTTTACTAGCGGACCTTTACAATGAGCAGTTCTTC. The chain couples TRBV12-3 or TRBV12-4 to TRBJ2-1; 7 bases agree with TRBD2. The J segment lost 4 bases and the V segment lost 2 bases, leaving 5 bases of the junction unmatched. This CDR3 contains 15 residues.

This chain uses TRBV5-1 with TRBJ2-2, with 7 bases aligning to TRBD1. Unmatched junction bases numbered 3, after V lost 0 bases and J lost 1 base. CDR3 length equals 16 residues. Germline values: CDR1 SGHRS, CDR2 YFSETQ. This CDR3 reads CASSLEQGRNTGELFF. CDR3 DNA sequence: TGCGCCAGCAGCTTGGAACAGGGGCGGAACACCGGGGAGCTGTTTTTT.

This clonotype was seen a few times. This chain uses TRBV6-2 or TRBV6-3 with TRBJ2-7; no clear D gene. The germline gives CDR1 MNHEY, CDR2 SVGEGT. The CDR3 contains 14 residues. V lost 0 bases and J 3 bases, leaving 9 bases between the germline ends. The CDR3 here is CASSYSVNGYEQYF. CDR3 nucleotide sequence: TGTGCCAGCAGTTACTCCGTAAATGGCTACGAGCAGTACTTC.

V and J are TRBV28 and TRBJ1-1; D is uncertain. Deletions cut 2 bases from V and 7 bases from J, with 8 bases between. The CDR3 loop spans 12 amino acids. Germline V gives CDR1 MDHEN, CDR2 SYDVKM. The CDR3 sequence is CASSLGWGEAFF. As DNA, the CDR3 is TGTGCCAGCAGTTTAGGATGGGGTGAAGCTTTCTTT.

The rearrangement links TRBV7-9 to TRBJ2-1; no clear D gene. V dropped 5 bases and J dropped 7 bases, with 0 bases sitting between them. The CDR3 totals 9 residues. CDR1 and CDR2 (germline): SEHNR, FQNEAQ (reference sequence). CDR3 residues: CASSNEQFF. The CDR3 nucleotides are TGTGCCAGCAGCAATGAGCAGTTCTTC.

The genes are TRBV10-3 and TRBJ2-2; D remains ambiguous. In germline, CDR1 is ENHRY, CDR2 SYGVKD. The length of the CDR3 is 16 residues. The V gene lost 3 bases and the J gene lost 4 bases, with 15 bases spanning the gap. CDR3 amino acids: CAISEPDSTGTGELFF. CDR3 nucleotides: TGTGCCATCAGTGAACCTGACTCGACGGGCACCGGGGAGCTGTTTTTT.

This clonotype was seen only a few times. The rearrangement uses TRBV6-1 and TRBJ2-7; TRBD2 aligns across 16 bases. CDR3 length: 16 residues. Germline V gene sequence: CDR1 MNHNS, CDR2 SASEGT. Losses at the gene ends were 6 bases for V and 5 bases for J; bases not matched to a gene: 7. CDR3 coding DNA: TGTGCCAGCAGGCTCGGGGGACTAGCGGGGGGGCACGAGCAGTACTTC. Encoded protein: CASRLGGLAGGHEQYF.

V gene TRBV6-5 combines with J gene TRBJ2-7, with 8 nucleotides matching TRBD1. The CDR3 runs 12 residues. V was pared by 6 bases and J by 6 bases, with 4 bases of the junction left unmatched. Germline V gives CDR1 MNHEY, CDR2 SVGAGI. The CDR3 here is CASRKDRGEQYF. The CDR3 DNA is TGTGCCAGCAGGAAAGACAGGGGCGAGCAGTACTTC.

The genes are TRBV7-9 and TRBJ2-5; 7 bases fit TRBD1. Germline V gene sequence: CDR1 SEHNR, CDR2 FQNEAQ (reference sequence). The CDR3 is 15 amino acids. V was pared by 6 bases and J by 4 bases, with 11 bases of the junction left unmatched. The CDR3 region is CASSQQGRGPETQYF. As DNA, the CDR3 is TGTGCCAGCAGTCAACAGGGAAGGGGGCCAGAGACCCAGTACTTC.

V is TRBV7-9 and J is TRBJ2-3; maybe TRBD1 (6 bases). The CDR3 totals 14 residues. V lost 5 bases and J 2 bases, leaving 11 bases between the germline ends. Looked up from germline, CDR1 is SEHNR and CDR2 is FQNEAQ (reference sequence). For the CDR3, the DNA is TGTGCCAGCAGCAACGGACAGACCACAGATACGCAGTATTTT. This sequence encodes CASSNGQTTDTQYF.

The chain employs TRBV10-3 and TRBJ2-7, with D possibly being TRBD2 (6 bases). Germline loops: CDR1 ENHRY, CDR2 SYGVKD. Trimming stripped 2 bases from V and 1 base from J, with 12 bases between. This CDR3 has 15 residues. The CDR3 nucleotides read TGTGCCATCAGTGAGCCGGGACTGGGGTCCTACGAGCAGTACTTC. Translating it yields CAISEPGLGSYEQYF.

This clonotype was recorded at least ten times. The chain carries TRBV5-1 and TRBJ2-3; 8 bases fit TRBD2. CDR3 length: 16 residues. The V and J ends lost 4 bases and 4 bases, in that order; junction bases with no gene match: 11. CDR1 is SGHRS, CDR2 YFSETQ, per germline. CDR3 in amino acids: CASSRLGAGGSDTQYF. The CDR3, as DNA: TGCGCCAGCAGCCGGCTCGGCGCGGGAGGTTCAGATACGCAGTATTTT.

In its sample, this clonotype was seen a few times. The rearrangement uses TRBV11-2 and TRBJ2-4; either TRBD1 or TRBD2 may supply D (6 bases each). V lost 2 bases, J lost 0 bases, and 17 bases lay in between. Germline loops: CDR1 SGHAT, CDR2 FQNNGV. The CDR3 is made up of 18 amino acids. Here the CDR3 reads CASSLTGGGVVAKNIQYF. The CDR3 nucleotides are TGTGCCAGCAGCTTAACCGGAGGGGGAGTGGTAGCCAAAAACATTCAGTACTTC.

The J gene is TRBJ2-1, the V gene TRBV12-3 or TRBV12-4; D is perhaps TRBD2 (5 bases). V was shortened by 6 bases and J by 8 bases, with 20 bases between the two germline ends. This CDR3 comprises 15 residues. The CDR3 loop is CASSPVGGRGDEQFF. DNA of the CDR3: TGTGCCAGCAGCCCCGTTGGCGGGCGTGGGGATGAGCAGTTCTTC.

This clonotype was seen more than once but under ten times. The V and J genes are TRBV11-2 and TRBJ2-2; weak D call: TRBD2 (7 bases). The CDR3 is 15 residues long. The ends were cut back, 2 bases at V and 7 bases at J, with 14 bases in the middle. Germline V lookup: CDR1 SGHAT, CDR2 FQNNGV. CDR3 residues: CASSLTLGGLGELFF. The CDR3 DNA follows: TGTGCCAGCAGCTTAACTTTGGGGGGGCTCGGGGAGCTGTTTTTT.

This clonotype has more than one count but fewer than ten. The chain carries TRBV6-2 or TRBV6-3 and TRBJ2-5; 9 positions match TRBD1. The V segment lost 2 bases and the J segment 5 bases; nucleotides outside the gene matches: 6. The CDR3 consists of 15 residues. Germline V gene data show CDR1 as MNHEY and CDR2 as SVGEGT. In nucleotides, the CDR3 is TGTGCCAGCAGTTACCGACAGGGGGTTCAGGAGACCCAGTACTTC. Its protein product is CASSYRQGVQETQYF.

This clonotype has just a few counts. J is TRBJ2-4 and V is TRBV7-8; 8 positions match TRBD2. Germline V gene data show CDR1 as SGHVS and CDR2 as FQNEAQ. This CDR3 contains 17 residues. V trimming: 5 bases; J trimming: 4 bases; junction bases outside the gene matches: 13. CDR3 region: CASSPVRGGVLKNIQYF. The CDR3 DNA sequence: TGTGCCAGCAGCCCAGTTCGGGGGGGGGTTTTAAAAAACATTCAGTACTTC. The whole variable domain, remainder taken from reference TRBV7-8 and TRBJ2-4, is GAGVSQSPRYKVAKRGQDVALRCDPISGHVSLFWYQQALGQGPEFLTYFQNEAQLDKSGLPSDRFFAERPEGSVSTLKIQRTQQEDSAVYLCASSPVRGGVLKNIQYFGAGTRLSVL.

The chain carries TRBV10-1 and TRBJ2-5, with no clear D. Deletions cut 3 bases from V and 5 bases from J, with 10 bases between. Per the germline V gene, CDR1 is WNHNN and CDR2 is SYGVQD (reference sequence). The CDR3 consists of 13 residues. CDR3 bases: TGCGCCAGCAGTGAAACCTTGTTTGAGACCCAGTACTTC. This codes for CASSETLFETQYF.

A few counts support this clonotype. A much larger clonotype is one base distant, so this may be a read error. This chain links TRBV9 with TRBJ2-3; 7 nucleotides match TRBD2. CDR1 is SGDLS, CDR2 YYNGEE, per germline. This CDR3 has 16 amino acids. CDR3 sequence: CASSVVTGAGSDMQYF. Here the CDR3 DNA reads TGTGCCAGCAGCGTAGTAACGGGAGCGGGGTCAGATATGCAGTATTTT.

The chain has TRBV5-1 and TRBJ2-1; 7 bases line up with TRBD1. The CDR3 length is 13 residues. The germline gives CDR1 SGHRS, CDR2 YFSETQ. Trimming cost V 6 bases and J 3 bases; bases outside gene matches: 3. The chain's CDR3 is CASKDRFYNEQFF. CDR3 in DNA: TGCGCCAGCAAGGACAGGTTCTACAATGAGCAGTTCTTC.